A single T cell receptor (beta chain) is shown here with its context. Its antigen is as yet unknown. A second PCR, run for roughly 7 to 12 cycles, used a sample-barcoded 5' primer plus a J-beta primer mix. TCRdb re-derived calls from the 5' RACE reads in MiXCR, one entry per CDR3 protein. The data show about 800,000 distinct CDR3 sequences, with roughly 60% seen just once and roughly 22% held by the top ten. CDR3 length: 15 residues. V dropped 5 bases and J dropped 4 bases, with 17 bases sitting between them. Germline values: CDR1 LGHNA, CDR2 YSLEER. These data are taken from a study of blood T cells in healthy people across ages. General study points: Compared with aged donors, long-lived donors showed fewer expanded clones, suggesting selection. In older individuals, TCR beta diversity per million T cells was lower, falling roughly linearly with age.

The sequence was collected from a man younger than 45 in good health. Sequencing input: blood. The V call is TRBV4-3, the J call TRBJ1-2; D may be TRBD1 (5 bases). The CDR3 sequence: CASSAGWGRSYGYTF. CDR3 DNA sequence: TGCGCCAGCAGCGCGGGGTGGGGCAGGTCCTATGGCTACACCTTC.